The 6 T cell receptor beta chains presented below share a single source sample, sequenced in a study of early T cells in non-severe SARS-CoV-2 infection. One entry per CDR3 protein, called by TCRdb with MiXCR from the 5' RACE reads. The sample has about 49,000 distinct CDR3 sequences; roughly 10% are singletons. Sequencing used whole blood. All receptors derive from an adult who was a healthcare worker with PCR-confirmed SARS-CoV-2 infection or an uninfected control (not recorded which).

The sample holds many counts of this clonotype. The J gene is TRBJ1-6, the V gene TRBV7-2; D remains unclear. Trimming took off 2 bases at V and 8 bases at J, with 1 base between the two ends. Germline assignment: CDR1 SGHTA and CDR2 FQGNSA. The CDR3 is 11 amino acids. CDR3 coding DNA: TGTGCCAGCAGCTTACATTCACCCCTCCACTTT. Encoded protein: CASSLHSPLHF.

This CDR3 is CASSKNRGRLGEKLFF. The CDR3 bases are TGTGCCAGTAGTAAGAACAGGGGTCGGCTTGGTGAAAAACTGTTTTTT. J is TRBJ1-4 and V is TRBV19; 7 positions agree with TRBD1. The CDR3 is made up of 16 amino acids. J lost 7 bases, V lost 4 bases, and 12 bases had no gene match. Germline CDR1 reads LNHDA; CDR2 reads SQIVND (reference sequence).

This clonotype was counted a few times. The gene calls are TRBV5-4 and TRBJ2-3; D perhaps matches TRBD1 (5 bases). The germline V and J ends were trimmed by 7 bases and 6 bases, with 6 bases remaining between them. Germline V gene sequence: CDR1 SGHNT, CDR2 YYREEE (reference sequence). The CDR3 extends over 10 amino acids. The CDR3 region has the DNA TGTGCCAGCGGGGCCGATACGCAGTATTTT. Protein sequence: CASGADTQYF.

Ten or more counts support this clonotype. Here the CDR3 reads CASSSQTGLLYNEQFF. The CDR3 DNA reads as TGTGCCAGCAGCTCACAAACAGGGCTACTCTACAATGAGCAGTTCTTC. The V gene is TRBV6-1, the J gene TRBJ2-1, with a tentative D call TRBD1 (6 bases). The CDR3 is made up of 16 amino acids. Germline V lookup: CDR1 MNHNS, CDR2 SASEGT. Trimming took 6 bases from V and 3 from J, leaving 18 bases between them.

This clonotype was seen only a few times. The chain is built from TRBV14 and TRBJ2-3, with TRBD2 matching 13 bases. CDR3 length: 16 residues. Per germline, CDR1 SGHDN and CDR2 FVKESK. V lost 4 bases, J lost 3 bases, and 4 bases stayed unmatched. The CDR3 sequence is CASSPGTSGMTDTQYF. The CDR3 DNA follows: TGTGCCAGCAGCCCGGGGACTAGCGGGATGACAGATACGCAGTATTTT.

The sample holds a few counts of this clonotype. CDR3 DNA: TGTGCCAGCTCACCTGAGACAGGTCGGGATGAGCAGTTCTTC. This translates into CASSPETGRDEQFF. The chain is built from TRBV18 and TRBJ2-1, with a possible D match to TRBD1 (6 bases). The CDR3 covers 14 residues. V shed 3 bases and J shed 8 bases, with 14 bases lying between them. CDR1 is KGHSH, CDR2 LQKENI, per germline.